This T cell receptor (beta chain) was captured in a study of lymphopenia after photon versus proton radiotherapy. Notes on this clone: What it binds is unknown.

This CDR3 comprises 15 residues. With V trimmed by 5 bases and J by 3 bases, 9 bases remained unmatched. Germline CDR1 MDHEN, CDR2 SYDVKM. Study-wide results and limits: After lymphocyte nadir, photon-treated repertoires showed oligoclonal expansion, especially CD8+ Temra. Post-nadir TCR diversity decline inversely tracked overall survival among those who died. Only patients who died were analyzed for survival; proton advantage is unproven. Relative stability marked proton patients; photon patients lost diversity and naive cells.

TCRdb keeps only in-frame clones here, not all; method: immunoSEQ multiplex PCR. Among about 33,000 clones listed, 90% were seen once. The input for sequencing was peripheral blood, taken from a patient treated with photon-based radiotherapy. The chain combines TRBV28 with TRBJ1-1, with 7 bases lining up with TRBD1. The receptor was isolated from a woman in her forties or fifties with pancreatic cancer. Here the CDR3 reads CASSRPLTGDTEAFF. The CDR3, as DNA: TGTGCCAGCAGTCGACCTCTAACAGGGGACACTGAAGCTTTCTTT.